Listed here is a single TCR beta chain. No antigen is known for it. The data originate from a study of T cell responses to AZD1222 COVID-19 vaccine. Overall study context: Second-dose groups at about 4 or about 12 weeks were pooled.

Regarding the study as a whole: There were repertoire samples only from the period after the peak T cell response. AZD1222 recipients seropositive at baseline numbered only six or seven. The sample set comprised mostly white British donors with more females, and clonal diversity was possibly underestimated.

Sequenced by immunoSEQ multiplex PCR; TCRdb stores in-frame clones only, minus some. The data hold tens of thousands of clones, with 80% observed a single time. The sequence came from an adult in good health. The source was peripheral blood, collected on day 0 of AZD1222 vaccination.

The CDR3 nucleotides read TGTGCCAGCACCCCCCCGGCAGAGAGGGATACTAACTATGGCTACACCTTC. The encoded protein is CASTPPAERDTNYGYTF. The chain couples TRBV11-3 to TRBJ1-2, with D unclear. Trimming pared 7 bases from V and 0 bases from J, leaving 21 bases between. Germline-derived CDR1 and CDR2 are SGHNT and YENEEA. The CDR3 spans 17 residues.